These T cell receptor beta chains were read from a single sample in a study of T cells in localized non-small cell lung cancer. Sequencing used immunoSEQ multiplex PCR; TCRdb keeps in-frame clones, though not all of them. The sample holds roughly 72,000 clones, approximately 87% seen once. This sample comprised peripheral blood, obtained before any cancer treatment. These receptors originate from a male donor at least 60 years old with stage III squamous cell lung carcinoma. Each CDR3 is given with its conserved first and last residue. The D gene is left open where the match is weak. Not all rows give a size; the values are once, few, many and, for expanded clones, a class.

J gene,clone size,V gene,D gene,CDR3 DNA,CDR3 protein
TRBJ1-1,-,TRBV5-5,-,TGTGCCAGCAGCCTGGCGGGATTGACAGCTTTGAACACTGAAGCTTTCTTT,CASSLAGLTALNTEAFF
TRBJ1-2,-,TRBV5-3,-,TGTGCCAGAAGCTTGGACAGGTCTAACTATGGCTACACCTTC,CARSLDRSNYGYTF
TRBJ1-2,-,TRBV5-5,TRBD1,TGTGCCAGCAGCTTTACAGGGGATAACTATGGCTACACCTTC,CASSFTGDNYGYTF
TRBJ1-3,-,TRBV7-9,-,TGTGCCAGCAGCTTTACGGTCTCTGGAAACACCATATATTTT,CASSFTVSGNTIYF
TRBJ2-3,-,TRBV11-1,TRBD1,TGTGCCAGCAGCTTCCTGGGACAGCCGGAGGATACGCAGTATTTT,CASSFLGQPEDTQYF
TRBJ1-4,-,TRBV5-1,TRBD1,TGCGCCAGCAGCTTGCACGGGACAGAGATTAATGAAAAACTGTTTTTT,CASSLHGTEINEKLFF
TRBJ2-2,-,TRBV29-1,-,TGCAGCGTGGTCGGGGGATCCGCGAACACCGGGGAGCTGTTTTTT,CSVVGGSANTGELFF
TRBJ1-1,-,TRBV5-5,TRBD1,TGTGCCAGCAGCTTGGGGGACAGGGTGGCTTTCTTT,CASSLGDRVAFF
TRBJ2-2,-,TRBV7-2,TRBD2,TGTGCCCCCCCCACTAAGCGGGGGGATGGCGGGGAGCTGTTTTTT,CAPPTKRGDGGELFF
TRBJ2-5,once,TRBV14,TRBD2,TGTGCCAGCAGCCAAGGAAGGAGCGGGGGGGCCACCCAGTACTTC,CASSQGRSGGATQYF
TRBJ2-1,once,TRBV2,-,TGTGCCAGCAGTCTCCAGGGCGGCCTTGTTCCCCTCTTC,CASSLQGGLVPLF
TRBJ1-2,few,TRBV2,-,TGTGCCAGTGGACAAAACTATGGCTACACCTTC,CASGQNYGYTF
TRBJ2-1,-,TRBV4-2,-,TGTGCCAGCACCCTGGGCGCGGAGTCCTACAATGAGCAGTTCTTC,CASTLGAESYNEQFF
TRBJ2-7,-,TRBV2,-,TGTGCCAGCAGCCCCCGAGGGGGCTCCTACGAGCAGTACTTC,CASSPRGGSYEQYF
TRBJ1-2,-,TRBV19,TRBD1,TGTGCCAGTTCGGCACAGGGGGATCTGTACTATGGCTACACCTTC,CASSAQGDLYYGYTF
TRBJ1-1,once,TRBV6-1,TRBD1,TGTGCCAGCAGAGACCGGGACAGGGTGAACACTGAAGCTTTCTTT,CASRDRDRVNTEAFF
TRBJ1-1,-,TRBV7-9,-,TGTGCCAGCAGCCCCCAGGCCGGGGGGTACACTGAAGCTTTCTTT,CASSPQAGGYTEAFF
TRBJ1-4,-,TRBV5-1,-,TGCGCCAGCAGCTTGAGAGGGATTAATGAAAAACTGTTTTTT,CASSLRGINEKLFF
TRBJ2-7,once,TRBV29-1,-,TGCAGGCCTCGGCTAGCGTGGCAGTACTTC,CRPRLAWQYF
TRBJ1-1,-,TRBV5-1,-,TGCGCCAGCAGCTTGGACGGGGGTTGGCCTGAAGCTTTCTTT,CASSLDGGWPEAFF
TRBJ2-5,-,TRBV6-1,-,TGTGCCAGCACCCCGGCCAGCCGAGAGACCCAGTACTTC,CASTPASRETQYF
TRBJ1-6,-,TRBV10-3,-,TGTGCCATCAGTGAACTGGGACCGAGAGCACCCCTCCACTTT,CAISELGPRAPLHF
TRBJ1-2,few,TRBV7-6,TRBD1,TGTGCCAGCAGCTTAGGGGACAGCGCTGGCTACACCTTC,CASSLGDSAGYTF
TRBJ2-3,-,TRBV12-5,TRBD2,TGTGCTAGTGGTTTGAGCCTAGCGGGGGAGACAGATACGCAGTATTTT,CASGLSLAGETDTQYF
TRBJ1-1,-,TRBV11-2,TRBD1,TGTGCCAGCAGCCCGGACAGGGAGAGTACTGAAGCTTTCTTT,CASSPDRESTEAFF
TRBJ1-4,few,TRBV30,TRBD1,TGTGCCTGGGCGGGACAGGTTAATGAAAAACTGTTTTTT,CAWAGQVNEKLFF
TRBJ1-1,-,TRBV19,-,TGTGCCAGTACCCCACAGGGGAACACTGAAGCTTTCTTT,CASTPQGNTEAFF
TRBJ1-1,-,TRBV10-3,-,TGTGCCATTATGGGACGCCAGAACACTGAAGCTTTCTTT,CAIMGRQNTEAFF
TRBJ1-5,-,TRBV19,-,TGTGCCAGTAGGGCCTCAAGCGGGGGGGAAAATCAGCCCCAGCATTTT,CASRASSGGENQPQHF
TRBJ1-5,-,TRBV19,TRBD1,TGTGCCAGTAGTATGACAGGGATAAATCAGCCCCAGCATTTT,CASSMTGINQPQHF
TRBJ2-4,-,TRBV28,-,TGTGCCAGCAGTCCCCGCGCAGGGGGGGGCATTCAGTACTTC,CASSPRAGGGIQYF
TRBJ2-5,-,TRBV5-6,TRBD2,TGTGCCAGCAGCTTGGTACTAGCGGGTCCCGGGGAGACCCAGTACTTC,CASSLVLAGPGETQYF
TRBJ2-1,-,TRBV29-1,-,TGCAGCGTTGGACAGTTCAATGAGCAGTTCTTC,CSVGQFNEQFF
TRBJ1-5,-,TRBV28,-,TGTGCCAGCAGCCTCCCCCGGGGAGATAATCAGCCCCAGCATTTT,CASSLPRGDNQPQHF
TRBJ2-1,-,TRBV5-1,-,TGCGCCAGCAGCTTGGGCGGGATGAGCTCCTACAATGAGCAGTTCTTC,CASSLGGMSSYNEQFF
TRBJ1-5,-,TRBV30,-,TGTGCCCAAAAACGCGGTGACCAGCCCCAGCATTTT,CAQKRGDQPQHF
TRBJ2-1,-,TRBV29-1,TRBD2,TGCAGCGCCACCCGAGGGGTAGCGGGGGGAAAATTCCACAATGAGCAGTTCTTC,CSATRGVAGGKFHNEQFF
TRBJ2-1,-,TRBV19,-,TGTGCCAGTAGTTTCCACAGTGAGCAGTTCTTC,CASSFHSEQFF
TRBJ1-6,few,TRBV7-9,TRBD1,TGTGCCAGCAGCCTAGGGACAGTTCTAAATTCACCCCTCCACTTT,CASSLGTVLNSPLHF
TRBJ1-2,once,TRBV7-2,TRBD1,TGTGCCAGCAGCTCAACAGGGGGCTATGGCTACACCTTC,CASSSTGGYGYTF
TRBJ1-5,-,TRBV6-1,-,TGTGCCAGCAGTGAACAGGGAGTCAATCAGCCCCAGCATTTT,CASSEQGVNQPQHF
TRBJ1-2,-,TRBV6-5,-,TGTGCCAGCAGCACAAGTGGGATTTTTCACTATGGCTACACCTTC,CASSTSGIFHYGYTF
TRBJ2-3,-,TRBV7-2,TRBD2,TGTGCCAGCAGCTCTCTAGCGGGGTACGGGAATACGCAGTATTTT,CASSSLAGYGNTQYF
TRBJ2-3,-,TRBV7-6,TRBD1,TGTGCCAGCAGCTACGACAGGGCAGATACGCAGTATTTT,CASSYDRADTQYF
TRBJ1-2,-,TRBV28,-,TGTGCCAGCAGTGGGACAACCTATGGCTACACCTTC,CASSGTTYGYTF
TRBJ1-2,-,TRBV9,TRBD1,TGTGCCAGCAGCGAGGGGACAGACTATGGCTACACCTTC,CASSEGTDYGYTF
TRBJ2-5,-,TRBV5-4,TRBD1,TGTGCCAGCAGCCACGGGACAGGGTGGGAAGAGACCCAGTACTTC,CASSHGTGWEETQYF
TRBJ2-2,-,TRBV29-1,-,TGCAGCGTTGAAGAACCATTCCACACCGGGGAGCTGTTTTTT,CSVEEPFHTGELFF
TRBJ1-5,-,TRBV4-1,TRBD1,TGCGCCAGCAGCCAAGAACAGGACAGGGGTAGCAATCAGCCCCAGCATTTT,CASSQEQDRGSNQPQHF
TRBJ1-6,-,TRBV7-2,-,TGTGCCAGCAGCTTCGCCGGGCCTAAGGGGCGGGGGGATTCACCCCTCCACTTT,CASSFAGPKGRGDSPLHF
TRBJ1-4,few,TRBV5-1,-,TGCGCCAGCAGCCCCCGGGTAGGGACTAATGAAAAACTGTTTTTT,CASSPRVGTNEKLFF
TRBJ1-1,-,TRBV2,TRBD1,TGTGCCAGCAGTGAGGTATACGGGACAGCTAAAATGAACACTGAAGCTTTCTTT,CASSEVYGTAKMNTEAFF
TRBJ1-1,few,TRBV30,-,TGTGCCTGGAGTGCTGGGAGGGACACTGAAGCTTTCTTT,CAWSAGRDTEAFF
TRBJ1-2,-,TRBV19,-,TGTGCCAGTAGTAACTATGGCTACACCTTC,CASSNYGYTF
TRBJ2-1,once,TRBV10-3,-,TGTGCCATCAGTGGGCACGGGGGCGTCAGGAATGAGCAGTTCTTC,CAISGHGGVRNEQFF
TRBJ1-5,-,TRBV27,-,TGTGCCAGCAGTTTATCAGCAGGGAGGGATCAGCCCCAGCATTTT,CASSLSAGRDQPQHF
TRBJ1-4,-,TRBV7-8,-,TGTGCCAGCAGCTTACAGGCAACTAATGAAAAACTGTTTTTT,CASSLQATNEKLFF
TRBJ1-5,-,TRBV6-1,-,TGTGCCAGCAGTGTGGGCAGGGGCCTTAGCAATCAGCCCCAGCATTTT,CASSVGRGLSNQPQHF
TRBJ2-5,-,TRBV10-1,-,TGCGCCAGCAATGACCCCATCCAAGAGACCCAGTACTTC,CASNDPIQETQYF
TRBJ2-7,-,TRBV6-6,-,TGTGCCAGCAGTTTCGTACCATCCTACGAGCAGTACTTC,CASSFVPSYEQYF